The clone carrying this T cell receptor (beta chain) was counted at least ten times. Its antigen is currently unknown. This record comes from a study of T cells in Graves' hyperthyroidism and ophthalmopathy. Study results and caveats: Model-based prediction identified ophthalmopathy a median around 6.7 months prior to its onset. Within blood appeared most thyroid clonotypes that had expanded above 0.001.

V shed 0 bases, J shed 8 bases, and the junction held 3 bases outside the gene matches. This CDR3 spans 14 amino acids. Per germline, CDR1 DFQATT and CDR2 SNEGSKA (reference sequence). When ophthalmopathy did not progress within 18 months, Graves' hyperthyroidism was considered stable. Patients aged 18 to 65 had newly diagnosed hyperthyroidism that had lasted under 2 months. The investigators amplified TCR beta CDR3 regions from RNA transcripts. With the HTBI primer set, the TCR CDR3 went through a first round of RT-PCR. Using its own MiXCR run on the multiplex PCR reads, TCRdb lists one record per CDR3 protein. The sample carries about 290,000 distinct CDR3 sequences, approximately 15% recorded once.

The V and J genes are TRBV20-1 and TRBJ2-1; the match to TRBD2 covers 11 bases. The sequenced material came from blood. The source is a man in his thirties or forties with Graves' hyperthyroidism. CDR3 DNA: TGCAGTGCTAGAGATGTTAGCGGGAGGGATGAGCAGTTCTTC. This gives the protein CSARDVSGRDEQFF.